The 8 T cell receptor beta chains below come from one sample, sequenced in a study of blood T cell repertoires in COVID-19. Using immunoSEQ multiplex PCR, the repertoire was profiled, and TCRdb retains in-frame clones only, with some absent. The table lists some 70,000 clones, nearly 80% of them singletons, with 10% to 15% in the top ten. Sequenced: peripheral blood. These receptors were collected from a human donor in a cohort sampled during active COVID-19.

The rearrangement links TRBV7-3 to TRBJ1-6; D possibly corresponds to TRBD1 (5 bases). Per the germline V gene, CDR1 is SGHTA and CDR2 is FQGTGA. The CDR3 is made up of 14 amino acids. The V gene lost 6 bases and the J gene lost 4 bases, with 10 bases spanning the gap. The CDR3 protein is CASRRDSYNSPLHF. CDR3 nucleotides: TGTGCCAGCAGGCGCGACAGTTATAATTCACCCCTCCACTTT.

The gene calls are TRBV4-1 and TRBJ1-5, with D possibly matching TRBD1 (6 bases). Germline-derived CDR1 and CDR2 are MGHRA and YSYEKL. The V gene lost 1 base and the J gene lost 4 bases, with 8 bases spanning the gap. The CDR3 is made up of 14 amino acids. CDR3 sequence reads: CASSQGQGNQPQHF. The DNA of the CDR3 is TGCGCCAGCAGCCAAGGTCAGGGGAATCAGCCCCAGCATTTT.

The CDR3: CASSLSRHEQFF. The CDR3 DNA follows: TGTGCCAGCAGTTTGAGTCGCCATGAGCAGTTCTTC. This chain joins TRBV28 and TRBJ2-1; no definite D call. Germline loops: CDR1 MDHEN, CDR2 SYDVKM. The germline V and J ends were trimmed by 3 bases and 8 bases, with 8 bases remaining between them. This CDR3 has 12 amino acids.

The rearrangement uses TRBV7-2 and TRBJ2-3; TRBD2 matches at 9 bases. CDR1 and CDR2 (germline): SGHTA, FQGNSA. The V gene end was trimmed by 4 bases and the J gene end by 5 bases; junction bases not matched to a gene: 7. CDR3 size: 15 residues. The CDR3 loop is CASSSLAGLGDTQYF. CDR3 DNA sequence: TGTGCCAGCAGCTCTCTAGCGGGGCTGGGAGATACGCAGTATTTT.

This chain joins TRBV5-5 and TRBJ2-7; 11 bases line up with TRBD2. With V trimmed by 4 bases and J by 2 bases, 5 bases remained unmatched. This CDR3 is 15 amino acids long. Per the germline V gene, CDR1 is SGHKS and CDR2 is YYEKEE (reference sequence). The CDR3 sequence: CASSLTSGTPYEQYV. CDR3 DNA: TGTGCCAGCAGCCTGACTAGCGGGACCCCCTACGAGCAGTACGTC.

The chain uses TRBV6-1 and TRBJ2-7, with D possibly being TRBD2 (7 bases). V gave up 2 bases and J gave up 5 bases, with 22 bases separating them. Germline V lookup: CDR1 MNHNS, CDR2 SASEGT. The CDR3 spans 17 residues. CDR3 coding DNA: TGTGCCAGCAGTGAATCGTGGGGGGGCCTACAGTTGCACGAGCAGTACTTC. It specifies CASSESWGGLQLHEQYF.

The chain uses TRBV6-1 and TRBJ1-2, with TRBD1 as a possible D gene (6 bases). Looked up from germline, CDR1 is MNHNS and CDR2 is SASEGT. V was trimmed by 3 bases and J by 6 bases, leaving 17 bases between them. This CDR3 has 15 residues. The CDR3 bases are TGTGCCAGCAGTGAGAGCGGGGGCATGCGGGATGGCTACACCTTC. Amino acids: CASSESGGMRDGYTF.

V and J are TRBV5-1 and TRBJ2-1; 8 nucleotides match TRBD2. This CDR3 spans 16 amino acids. V trimming: 8 bases; J trimming: 0 bases; junction bases outside the gene matches: 10. Per germline, CDR1 SGHRS and CDR2 YFSETQ. The CDR3 loop is CASGRLGLDSYNEQFF. The DNA of the CDR3 is TGCGCCAGTGGACGACTGGGACTAGACTCCTACAATGAGCAGTTCTTC. The full variable domain, completed using reference TRBV5-1 and TRBJ2-1, is KAGVTQTPRYLIKTRGQQVTLSCSPISGHRSVSWYQQTPGQGLQFLFEYFSETQRNKGNFPGRFSGRQFSNSRSEMNVSTLELGDSALYLCASGRLGLDSYNEQFFGPGTRLTVL.